Below, one T cell receptor beta chain is given with its context. Sequencing used immunoSEQ multiplex PCR; TCRdb keeps in-frame clones, though not all of them. The sample lists 200,000 to 300,000 clones; approximately 86% were seen once. This sample is drawn from a study of blood T cell repertoires in COVID-19. Germline CDR1 is MNHEY and CDR2 is SMNVEV (reference sequence). This CDR3 region has 13 residues. The V end lost 6 bases, the J end lost 3 bases, and 11 bases lay between the germline ends. The sample comprised peripheral blood. The sequence was collected from a woman between 55 and 75 years old who had recovered from COVID-19. This chain links TRBV27 with TRBJ1-2; D perhaps matches TRBD1 (5 bases). The CDR3, as DNA: TGTGCCAGCAGCTTCGACAGAGACTATGGCTACACCTTC. Protein product: CASSFDRDYGYTF.